The 13 T cell receptor beta chains below come from one sample, sequenced in a study of shared clonotypes between healthy human individuals. Sequencing used immunoSEQ multiplex PCR; TCRdb keeps in-frame clones, though not all of them. The sample lists around 2.3 million clones, approximately 96% occurring once. Input material: naive CD4+ T cells sorted from blood. Specified subset: CD45RA+ positively selected. These receptors all stem from a man aged 18 to 35 in good health.

The gene calls are TRBV20-1 and TRBJ1-1; D is unresolved. CDR1 is DFQATT, CDR2 SNEGSKA, per germline (reference sequence). V dropped 0 bases and J dropped 11 bases, with 10 bases sitting between them. The CDR3 consists of 11 residues. CDR3 amino acids: CSARESLWAFF. DNA of the CDR3: TGCAGTGCTAGAGAATCCCTGTGGGCTTTCTTT.

J is TRBJ2-7 and V is TRBV25-1; no clear D. The V gene's germline CDR1 is MGHDK and CDR2 SYGVNS. Trimming left V 4 bases short and J 0 bases short, with 19 bases between. CDR3 length: 17 amino acids. This chain's CDR3 is CASSALFYSDPSYEQYF. The CDR3 region has the DNA TGTGCCAGCAGTGCTTTATTTTACTCCGATCCCTCCTACGAGCAGTACTTC.

V and J are TRBV7-8 and TRBJ2-3, with D possibly being TRBD2 (5 bases). V lost 5 bases and J 2 bases, leaving 11 bases between the germline ends. The CDR3 has 14 amino acids. Germline V gene sequence: CDR1 SGHVS, CDR2 FQNEAQ. The CDR3 protein is CASSPGMPTDTQYF. Here the CDR3 DNA reads TGTGCCAGCAGCCCCGGGATGCCCACAGATACGCAGTATTTT.

The chain couples TRBV30 to TRBJ1-3; TRBD1 might be the D (5 bases). Germline V gene sequence: CDR1 GTSNPN, CDR2 SVGIG (reference sequence). V was cut by 1 base and J by 0 bases, with 10 bases left in between. The CDR3 is 15 amino acids. The CDR3 spells CAWSDRSLSGNTIYF. Written as DNA, the CDR3 is TGTGCCTGGAGTGACAGGAGTCTCTCTGGAAACACCATATATTTT.

The chain is built from TRBV6-6 and TRBJ2-1; 10 positions match TRBD1. The CDR3 spans 16 residues. CDR1 is MNHNY and CDR2 is SVGAGI in the germline V gene (reference sequence). V shed 2 bases and J 5 bases; nucleotides not matched to a gene: 6. The CDR3 spells CASSYPRTGGNNEQFF. The CDR3 DNA is TGTGCCAGCAGTTACCCCCGGACAGGGGGGAACAATGAGCAGTTCTTC.

V gene TRBV15 combines with J gene TRBJ2-4; 11 positions agree with TRBD1. From germline, CDR1 is LNHNV and CDR2 YYDKDF (reference sequence). Trimming removed 1 base from V and 3 bases from J; junction bases left unmatched: 8. The CDR3 loop spans 18 amino acids. The CDR3 bases are TGTGCCACCAGCAGAGGGGACAGGGGGAAAGTAGTCAAAAACATTCAGTACTTC. This sequence encodes CATSRGDRGKVVKNIQYF.

In DNA form, the CDR3 reads TGCGCCAGCAGCCGATACCAGGGGCCCTCCAATCAGCCCCAGCATTTT. Translating it yields CASSRYQGPSNQPQHF. V and J are TRBV5-1 and TRBJ1-5; D perhaps matches TRBD1 (6 bases). The V gene lost 4 bases and the J gene lost 3 bases, with 17 bases spanning the gap. This CDR3 has 16 amino acids. CDR1 and CDR2 (germline): SGHRS, YFSETQ. The entire variable domain, with the rest obtained from reference TRBV5-1 and TRBJ1-5, is as follows: KAGVTQTPRYLIKTRGQQVTLSCSPISGHRSVSWYQQTPGQGLQFLFEYFSETQRNKGNFPGRFSGRQFSNSRSEMNVSTLELGDSALYLCASSRYQGPSNQPQHFGDGTRLSIL.

A word on this clone: Other DNA variants within this sample encode the same CDR3. The V and J genes are TRBV18 and TRBJ1-5; weak D call: TRBD1 (6 bases). The CDR3 has 13 amino acids. The germline V gene encodes CDR1 KGHSH and CDR2 LQKENI. Trimming removed 6 bases at V and 3 bases at J, with 9 bases between. DNA for the CDR3: TGTGCCAGCTCGCCAGGGGACAATCAGCCCCAGCATTTT. Its protein product is CASSPGDNQPQHF.

The chain carries TRBV9 and TRBJ1-2; perhaps TRBD1 as D (5 bases). This CDR3 spans 14 amino acids. V was trimmed by 4 bases and J by 5 bases, leaving 15 bases between them. From germline, CDR1 is SGDLS and CDR2 YYNGEE. CDR3 in DNA: TGTGCCAGCAGCCCCCGACAGCTTGGGTATGGCTACACCTTC. This gives the protein CASSPRQLGYGYTF.

The CDR3 sequence is CASSYVGRREAFF. The CDR3 region has the DNA TGTGCCAGCAGTTACGTTGGGAGACGAGAAGCTTTCTTT. The rearrangement links TRBV6-5 to TRBJ1-1; D unclear. V dropped 2 bases and J dropped 8 bases, with 12 bases sitting between them. CDR3 length equals 13 residues. Germline V CDR1 and CDR2: MNHEY, SVGAGI.

V gene TRBV18 combines with J gene TRBJ2-5; D is unresolved. With 0 bases removed from V and 5 bases from J, the gap between germline ends came to 10 bases. From germline, CDR1 is KGHSH and CDR2 LQKENI. The CDR3 runs to 14 residues. CDR3 residues: CASSPPAARETQYF. For the CDR3, the DNA is TGTGCCAGCTCACCACCGGCAGCCAGGGAGACCCAGTACTTC.

The rearrangement uses TRBV19 and TRBJ2-7, with 9 nucleotides matching TRBD1. Germline values: CDR1 LNHDA, CDR2 SQIVND (reference sequence). The CDR3 spans 16 residues. The V and J ends lost 2 bases and 6 bases, in that order; junction bases with no gene match: 11. CDR3 amino acids: CASSILPGQGPFEQYF. In DNA, the CDR3 is TGTGCCAGTAGTATACTCCCGGGACAGGGTCCATTCGAGCAGTACTTC. Filled out from reference TRBV19 and TRBJ2-7, the complete variable domain reads DGGITQSPKYLFRKEGQNVTLSCEQNLNHDAMYWYRQDPGQGLRLIYYSQIVNDFQKGDIAEGYSVSREKKESFPLTVTSAQKNPTAFYLCASSILPGQGPFEQYFGPGTRLTVT.

This chain uses TRBV5-4 with TRBJ2-7, with D hard to call. This CDR3 spans 13 amino acids. V gave up 3 bases and J gave up 3 bases, with 10 bases separating them. Germline assignment: CDR1 SGHNT and CDR2 YYREEE (reference sequence). CDR3 amino acids: CASSSLDLYEQYF. In nucleotides, the CDR3 is TGTGCCAGCAGCTCCTTGGACCTCTACGAGCAGTACTTC.